This is a list of T cell receptor beta chains from one sample in a study of T-cell reconstitution after alpha-beta-depleted transplantation in children. TCRdb re-derived calls from the PCR reads in MiXCR, one entry per CDR3 protein. Among about 350,000 distinct CDR3 sequences listed, 15% to 20% were seen once. The material was PBMCs, mostly from graft donor cells, obtained 360 days after TCRalphabeta/CD19-depleted stem cell transplant. These TCRs come from a male patient between 2 and 9 years old who had a stem cell transplant for acute lymphoblastic leukemia, so the T cells may come from the graft donor. Each CDR3 is given with its conserved first and last residue. D genes are given only for firm matches. Clone size is shown for a subset of rows, as once, few, many or a class of expanded clone.

J	size	V	D	CDR3	DNA
TRBJ2-2	many	TRBV5-1	TRBD1	CASSLPGQGIGELFF	TGCGCCAGCAGCTTGCCGGGACAGGGAATCGGGGAGCTGTTTTTT
TRBJ2-5	few	TRBV12-3/TRBV12-4	-	CASSPSLYQETQYF	TGTGCCAGCAGTCCCTCGCTGTACCAAGAGACCCAGTACTTC
TRBJ1-2	few	TRBV28	-	CASSFMPPGTGYTF	TGTGCCAGCAGTTTTATGCCCCCGGGGACTGGCTACACCTTC
TRBJ2-5	-	TRBV7-3	TRBD1	CASSQRQGETQYF	TGTGCCAGCAGCCAACGACAGGGAGAGACCCAGTACTTC
TRBJ2-3	-	TRBV29-1	-	CSVGTGSRRDTQYF	TGCAGCGTTGGTACAGGGTCAAGAAGAGATACGCAGTATTTT
TRBJ2-5	-	TRBV24-1	-	CATSGRPGSLEETQYF	TGTGCCACCAGTGGGAGGCCGGGCAGTCTGGAGGAGACCCAGTACTTC
TRBJ2-1	few	TRBV24-1	-	CATAPDSLAYNEQFF	TGTGCCACCGCCCCGGACAGCCTAGCGTACAATGAGCAGTTCTTC
TRBJ2-1	-	TRBV4-3	TRBD2	CASSPGLAGGPTYNEQFF	TGCGCCAGCAGTCCCGGACTAGCGGGAGGGCCGACCTACAATGAGCAGTTCTTC
TRBJ2-1	few	TRBV13	-	CASSNSGTQYFF	TGTGCCAGCAGCAACTCCGGGACCCAGTATTTCTTC
TRBJ2-5	-	TRBV25-1	TRBD1	CASSEGQVQETQYF	TGTGCCAGCAGTGAAGGACAGGTCCAAGAGACCCAGTACTTC
TRBJ2-2	-	TRBV7-3	-	CASSSSGSRSMDTGELFF	TGTGCCAGCAGCTCCTCCGGAAGTCGATCAATGGACACCGGGGAGCTGTTTTTT
TRBJ2-7	few	TRBV20-1	-	CSATITGTRNAYEQYF	TGCAGTGCTACAATAACAGGCACCCGAAACGCCTACGAGCAGTACTTC
TRBJ2-7	few	TRBV5-1	-	CASSLSPASRSSYEQYF	TGCGCCAGCAGCTTGAGTCCCGCCTCCAGGAGCTCCTACGAGCAGTACTTC
TRBJ2-2	-	TRBV7-8	-	CASSFGGPNTGELFF	TGTGCCAGCAGCTTTGGGGGTCCGAACACCGGGGAGCTGTTTTTT
TRBJ2-3	many	TRBV9	-	CASSVDPYTDTQYF	TGTGCCAGCAGCGTCGACCCTTACACAGATACGCAGTATTTT
TRBJ2-1	few	TRBV10-3	-	CAIREVGGYNEQFF	TGTGCCATCAGGGAGGTCGGGGGATACAATGAGCAGTTCTTC